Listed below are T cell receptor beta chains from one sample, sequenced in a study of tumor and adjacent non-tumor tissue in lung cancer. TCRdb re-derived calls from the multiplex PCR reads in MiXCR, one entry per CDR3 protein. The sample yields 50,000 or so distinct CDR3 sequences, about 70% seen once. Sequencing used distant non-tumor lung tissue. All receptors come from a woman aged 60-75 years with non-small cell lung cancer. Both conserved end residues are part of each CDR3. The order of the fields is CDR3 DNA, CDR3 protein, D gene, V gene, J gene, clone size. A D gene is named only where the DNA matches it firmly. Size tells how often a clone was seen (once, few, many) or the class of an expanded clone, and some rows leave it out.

CDR3 DNA: TGTGTCAGCAGCCCGGCGTCAGGGTCGGACACTGAAGACTTCTTT
CDR3 protein: CVSSPASGSDTEDFF
D gene: -
V gene: TRBV5-4
J gene: TRBJ1-1
clone size: -

CDR3 DNA: TGTGCCAACAGTTACTCCTATGTCGATCAGTACTTC
CDR3 protein: CANSYSYVDQYF
D gene: -
V gene: TRBV6-6
J gene: TRBJ2-7
clone size: once

CDR3 DNA: TGTACCAGCAGTTCGGCGGGGGAGCAGGCTGATGAAAAACTGTTTTTT
CDR3 protein: CTSSSAGEQADEKLFF
D gene: -
V gene: TRBV6-1
J gene: TRBJ1-4
clone size: few

CDR3 DNA: TGTGCCAGCGCCGGACAGGGGGAATGTGGCTACACCTTC
CDR3 protein: CASAGQGECGYTF
D gene: TRBD1
V gene: TRBV6-6
J gene: TRBJ1-2
clone size: -

CDR3 DNA: TGCGCTAGCAGCCCAACTCCGAACAGTTACGAGCAGTACTTC
CDR3 protein: CASSPTPNSYEQYF
D gene: -
V gene: TRBV4-1
J gene: TRBJ2-7
clone size: -

CDR3 DNA: TGTGCCAGCAGTCACGATCTCCAAAACATTCGGTACTTC
CDR3 protein: CASSHDLQNIRYF
D gene: -
V gene: TRBV6-2/TRBV6-3
J gene: TRBJ2-4
clone size: -

CDR3 DNA: TGTGCCAGCAGTCAGCCATCAGGGGCCCCCTACAATGAGCAGTTCTTC
CDR3 protein: CASSQPSGAPYNEQFF
D gene: -
V gene: TRBV6-5
J gene: TRBJ2-1
clone size: -

CDR3 DNA: TGTATCAGCCAGAAGGGAAGCGGGACTAGCACAGATACGCAGTATTTT
CDR3 protein: CISQKGSGTSTDTQYF
D gene: TRBD2
V gene: TRBV14
J gene: TRBJ2-3
clone size: -

CDR3 DNA: TGTGCCATCAGTGATCAGCGGACCGTCTACAATGAGCAGTTCTTC
CDR3 protein: CAISDQRTVYNEQFF
D gene: -
V gene: TRBV10-3
J gene: TRBJ2-1
clone size: many

CDR3 DNA: TGCAGCGTTGAAGGGAAAGCAGGGAACACTGAAGCTTTCTTT
CDR3 protein: CSVEGKAGNTEAFF
D gene: -
V gene: TRBV29-1
J gene: TRBJ1-1
clone size: medium-sized

CDR3 DNA: TGTGCCAGCAGTTACTTTACGATTCAAAATTCACCCCTCAACTTT
CDR3 protein: CASSYFTIQNSPLNF
D gene: -
V gene: TRBV6-2/TRBV6-3
J gene: TRBJ1-6
clone size: -

CDR3 DNA: TGCAGTGCCATCGGGACACTTAGCACAGATACGCAGTATTTT
CDR3 protein: CSAIGTLSTDTQYF
D gene: -
V gene: TRBV20-1
J gene: TRBJ2-3
clone size: -